Below, 7 T cell receptor beta chains from the same sample are listed, as sequenced in a study of blood T cells in healthy people across ages. Alongside a J-beta primer mix, a sample-barcoded 5' primer served in a second PCR lasting about 6 to 11 cycles. Using its own MiXCR run on the 5' RACE reads, TCRdb lists one record per CDR3 protein. The table has hundreds of thousands of distinct CDR3 sequences, roughly 44% seen once; the top ten hold about 19%. Source material: blood. The receptor source for this set is a man in his fifties or sixties in good health.

The sample holds a few counts of this clonotype. This chain uses TRBV7-9 with TRBJ1-4; TRBD1 aligns across 7 bases. From germline, CDR1 is SEHNR and CDR2 FQNEAQ (reference sequence). The CDR3 extends over 15 amino acids. The V and J ends lost 5 bases and 0 bases, in that order; junction bases with no gene match: 3. CDR3 amino acids: CASSRDSSTNEKLFF. The CDR3 nucleotides are TGTGCCAGCAGCCGGGACAGCTCAACTAATGAAAAACTGTTTTTT.

V usage is TRBV7-8 and J usage is TRBJ2-2, with D hard to call. The CDR3 contains 14 residues. V lost 5 bases and J lost 6, with 13 bases in between. From germline, CDR1 is SGHVS and CDR2 FQNEAQ. The CDR3 protein is CASSPKKDSGELFF. Written as DNA, the CDR3 is TGTGCCAGCAGCCCAAAGAAGGATTCCGGGGAGCTGTTTTTT. Supplemented by reference TRBV7-8 and TRBJ2-2, the full variable domain reads GAGVSQSPRYKVAKRGQDVALRCDPISGHVSLFWYQQALGQGPEFLTYFQNEAQLDKSGLPSDRFFAERPEGSVSTLKIQRTQQEDSAVYLCASSPKKDSGELFFGEGSRLTVL.

This clonotype appeared a single time. The V gene is TRBV6-5, the J gene TRBJ1-1; D unresolved. The CDR3 is made up of 16 amino acids. V dropped 0 bases and J dropped 4 bases, with 15 bases sitting between them. From germline, CDR1 is MNHEY and CDR2 SVGAGI. CDR3 sequence reads: CASSYSRVSDLTEAFF. CDR3 in DNA: TGTGCCAGCAGTTACTCCCGGGTATCCGATCTCACTGAAGCTTTCTTT.

This clonotype was detected many times. The V call is TRBV12-3 or TRBV12-4, the J call TRBJ2-3; 8 positions agree with TRBD2. J was trimmed by 4 bases and V by 6 bases; bases with no gene match: 6. The CDR3 has 14 residues. CDR3 sequence (DNA): TGTGCCAGCAGGGAAAGCGGGGGTTCAGATACGCAGTATTTT. It translates to CASRESGGSDTQYF.

The table lists this clonotype with a count of one. V and J are TRBV5-1 and TRBJ1-2; D unclear. The CDR3 extends over 14 amino acids. Germline assignment: CDR1 SGHRS and CDR2 YFSETQ. Trimming pared 4 bases from V and 4 bases from J, leaving 14 bases between. In DNA form, the CDR3 reads TGCGCCAGCAGCGACCAAGAGGCTCGCTATGGCTACACCTTC. Protein product: CASSDQEARYGYTF.

The chain has TRBV6-5 and TRBJ1-4; D remains ambiguous. Trimming cost V 6 bases and J 5 bases, with 10 bases left between them. Germline CDR1 MNHEY, CDR2 SVGAGI. There are 13 residues in the CDR3. As DNA, the CDR3 is TGTGCCAGCAGACCCCGCCCGAATGAAAAACTGTTTTTT. Amino acid sequence: CASRPRPNEKLFF.

The V gene is TRBV29-1, the J gene TRBJ2-1; tentative D call: TRBD1 (6 bases). V was clipped by 1 base and J by 5 bases, with 18 bases between them. The CDR3 is 16 amino acids. The germline CDR1 and CDR2 sequences are SQVTM and ANQGSEA. CDR3 in DNA: TGCAGCGTTGAAGGCCCGGGTTCAGGGGCGGACAATGAGCAGTTCTTC. This encodes CSVEGPGSGADNEQFF.